The clone carrying this TCR beta chain was seen a handful of times. Its target is unknown. Template switching introduced a universal primer site, and the cDNA bore unique molecular identifiers. TCRdb reprocessed the 5' RACE reads via MiXCR and lists one record per CDR3 protein. The sample lists some 1,600,000 distinct CDR3 sequences; under 35% were seen once. These data belong to a study of identical twins. Study outcomes and limitations: Conclusions came from cross-sectional statistical analysis, not from following the same donors. Alpha sequences that were out-of-frame and twin-shared showed an excess of low generation probability.

Germline CDR1 and CDR2: DFQATT and SNEGSKA (reference sequence). This CDR3 region has 15 residues. V was clipped by 1 base and J by 3 bases, with 15 bases between them. The TCR comes from a newborn girl in good health. Source material: cord blood. This chain links TRBV20-1 with TRBJ1-2; D gene ambiguous. As DNA, the CDR3 is TGCAGTGCTAGAGCCCCCGATGAAGCTCACTATGGCTACACCTTC. It yields the protein CSARAPDEAHYGYTF.